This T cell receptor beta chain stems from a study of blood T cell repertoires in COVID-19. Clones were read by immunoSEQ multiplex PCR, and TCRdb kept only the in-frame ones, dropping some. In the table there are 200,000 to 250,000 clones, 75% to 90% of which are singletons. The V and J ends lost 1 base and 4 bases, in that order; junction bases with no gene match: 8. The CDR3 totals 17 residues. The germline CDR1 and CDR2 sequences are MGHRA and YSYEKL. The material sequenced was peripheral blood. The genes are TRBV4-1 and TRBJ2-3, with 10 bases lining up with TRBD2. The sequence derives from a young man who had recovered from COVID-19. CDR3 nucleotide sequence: TGCGCCAGCAGCCAAGCCAAATCCAGCGGGGGGGCAGATACGCAGTATTTT. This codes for CASSQAKSSGGADTQYF.